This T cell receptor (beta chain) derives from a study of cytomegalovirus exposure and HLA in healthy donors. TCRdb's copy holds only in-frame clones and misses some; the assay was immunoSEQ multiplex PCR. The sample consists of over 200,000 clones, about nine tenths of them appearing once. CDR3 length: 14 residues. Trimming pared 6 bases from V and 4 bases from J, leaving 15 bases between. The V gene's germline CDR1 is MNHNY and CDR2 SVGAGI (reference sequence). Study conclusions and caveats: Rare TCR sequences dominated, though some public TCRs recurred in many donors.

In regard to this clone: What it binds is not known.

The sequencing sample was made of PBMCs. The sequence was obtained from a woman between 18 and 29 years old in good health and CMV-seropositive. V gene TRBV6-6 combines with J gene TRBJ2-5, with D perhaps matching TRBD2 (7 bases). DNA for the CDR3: TGTGCCAGCAGCGGCGGGGGAGGGGGAGAGACCCAGTACTTC. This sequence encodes CASSGGGGGETQYF.